The rows below give T cell receptor beta chains drawn from one sample of a study of Graves' ophthalmopathy and Graves' hyperthyroidism. Using its own MiXCR run on the multiplex PCR reads, TCRdb lists one record per CDR3 protein. The profile shows about 220,000 distinct CDR3 sequences, about 22% of them singletons. Sequences were obtained from peripheral blood. Receptors were obtained from a woman in her forties or fifties with Graves' ophthalmopathy. The CDR3 runs from the conserved cysteine through the conserved F or W. The order of the fields is CDR3 length, D gene, V gene, clone size, J gene, CDR3 DNA, CDR3 protein. The D gene is left open where the match is weak. Clone size is stated in some rows and not others, as once, few, many or a class when expanded.

13	.	TRBV6-1	many	TRBJ2-7	TGTGCCAGCAGCCGGGTCGCCGCCTACGAGCAGTACTTC	CASSRVAAYEQYF
15	.	TRBV28	many	TRBJ2-7	TGTGCCAGCAGTCTTTTTAGTCGAAAGACCTACGAGCAGTACTTC	CASSLFSRKTYEQYF
12	.	TRBV29-1	many	TRBJ1-1	TGCAGCGTTCTCGAACAGATCACTGAAGCTTTCTTT	CSVLEQITEAFF
13	.	TRBV29-1	many	TRBJ2-7	TGCAGCGTTGAAGTTTCAGCCTCCTACGAGCAGTACTTC	CSVEVSASYEQYF
13	TRBD1	TRBV6-1	many	TRBJ1-2	TGTGCCAGCACTAGACAGGGAAACTATGGCTACACCTTC	CASTRQGNYGYTF
14	.	TRBV20-1	few	TRBJ2-5	TGCAGTGCTAGAGAGGAGGTACTTCAAGAGACCCAGTACTTC	CSAREEVLQETQYF
17	.	TRBV15	many	TRBJ1-2	TGTGCCACCAGCCAAGTAGTCGTCTCGGACCAGGCTATGAGGTACACCTTC	CATSQVVVSDQAMRYTF
15	TRBD2	TRBV2	.	TRBJ2-5	TGTGCCAGCAGTGAAGCAGGACTAGGCCAAGAGACCCAGTACTTC	CASSEAGLGQETQYF
16	.	TRBV6-1	.	TRBJ1-5	TGTGCCAGCAGTGGCCGGGACACTAGGTTTAATCAGCCCCAGCATTTT	CASSGRDTRFNQPQHF
13	.	TRBV5-1	.	TRBJ2-7	TGCGCCAGGGACTTTCTCGACCCCTACGAGCAGTACTTC	CARDFLDPYEQYF
13	.	TRBV30	many	TRBJ2-5	TGTGCCTGGACCCCCCGGTCAACGGAGACCCAGTACTTC	CAWTPRSTETQYF
16	TRBD1	TRBV30	many	TRBJ1-2	TGTGCCTGGAGTATCACGACAGGGGCAGGCCTGGGGGGCTACACCTTC	CAWSITTGAGLGGYTF
15	TRBD2	TRBV5-6	many	TRBJ2-7	TGTGCCAGCAGCTTCTGGACTAGCGGGGACTACGAGCAGTACTTC	CASSFWTSGDYEQYF
12	.	TRBV19	many	TRBJ1-2	TGTGCCAGTAGTATTTTGGGGTATGGCTACACCTTC	CASSILGYGYTF
14	TRBD1	TRBV20-1	many	TRBJ2-5	TGCAGTGCTAGAGATTATACAGGGGGCGAGACCCAGTACTTC	CSARDYTGGETQYF
12	.	TRBV6-5	.	TRBJ1-1	TGTGCCAGCAGTTACGACAGCACTGAAGCTTTCTTT	CASSYDSTEAFF
18	.	TRBV4-1	.	TRBJ2-2	TGCGCCAGCAGCCAAGTGAGTGGGCGACCCTCAAACACCGGGGAGCTGTTTTTT	CASSQVSGRPSNTGELFF
17	TRBD2	TRBV29-1	few	TRBJ2-5	TGCAGCGCAGGAGGGCGGGGGGGGCCGCCGTACCAAGAGACCCAGTACTTC	CSAGGRGGPPYQETQYF
12	.	TRBV6-2/TRBV6-3	many	TRBJ2-2	TGTGCCAGCAGTTATGGGTTCGGGGAGCTGTTTTTT	CASSYGFGELFF
14	.	TRBV11-3	few	TRBJ1-2	TGTGCCAGCAGACCTCTTGACAGACCTCAGGGCTACACCTTC	CASRPLDRPQGYTF
14	TRBD1	TRBV19	many	TRBJ2-7	TGTGCCAGTAGTACCGGGACAGGCTCCTACGAGCAGTACTTC	CASSTGTGSYEQYF
14	TRBD2	TRBV5-1	.	TRBJ2-7	TGCGCCAGCGGAAGCCGGGAGGGCCACAGCGAGCAGTACTTC	CASGSREGHSEQYF
13	.	TRBV29-1	.	TRBJ2-7	TGCAGCGTTGAAGGCGGAATCTATTACGAGCAGTACTTC	CSVEGGIYYEQYF
14	.	TRBV27	many	TRBJ1-3	TGTGCCAGCAGTTCCCTAGGCTCTGGAAACACCATATATTTT	CASSSLGSGNTIYF
15	TRBD2	TRBV19	many	TRBJ2-5	TGTGCCAGTAGTAAGACTGCGGGAGGGCAAGAGACCCAGTACTTC	CASSKTAGGQETQYF
14	.	TRBV11-2	many	TRBJ2-7	TGTGCCAGCAGCTCCGACAGGAGCTCCTACGAGCAGTACTTC	CASSSDRSSYEQYF
12	.	TRBV29-1	.	TRBJ1-2	TGCAGCGTTGATTCTGTTAACTATGACTACACCTTC	CSVDSVNYDYTF
15	TRBD2	TRBV6-1	many	TRBJ2-7	TGTGCCAGCATCGGTTCAGCGGGAGTCGCGTACGAGCAGTACTTC	CASIGSAGVAYEQYF
13	.	TRBV19	.	TRBJ2-5	TGTGCCAGTAGCTGGAGGGTCCAAGAGACCCAGTACTTC	CASSWRVQETQYF
14	.	TRBV19	many	TRBJ1-5	TGTGCCAGTAGTATTCCCGGGTACAATCAGCCCCAGCATTTT	CASSIPGYNQPQHF
13	.	TRBV2	many	TRBJ1-1	TGTGCCAGCCGCGGACAATTGAACACTGAAGCTTTCTTT	CASRGQLNTEAFF
14	TRBD1	TRBV7-8	many	TRBJ1-5	TGTGCCAGCAGCCAAGACAGGGGCAATCAGCCCCAGCATTTT	CASSQDRGNQPQHF
14	.	TRBV2	.	TRBJ2-7	TGTGCCAGCAGTGAGACTAGACAATCCTACGAGCAGTACTTC	CASSETRQSYEQYF
11	.	TRBV11-2	many	TRBJ2-7	TGTGCCAGCAGTGAGGTTGGCGAGCAGTACTTC	CASSEVGEQYF
15	.	TRBV3-1	.	TRBJ1-2	TGTGCCAGCAGCCAAGGGGTACAGCCAAACTATGGCTACAACTTC	CASSQGVQPNYGYNF
14	TRBD2	TRBV5-6	many	TRBJ2-5	TGTGCCAGCATCCACGGACTAGACCGGGAGACCCAGTACTTC	CASIHGLDRETQYF
18	TRBD2	TRBV19	few	TRBJ2-2	TGTGCCAGTAATTCACCGGGACTAGCGGGAGGCAGTACCGGGGAGCTGTTTTTT	CASNSPGLAGGSTGELFF
16	TRBD2	TRBV5-6	many	TRBJ2-7	TGTGCCAGCAGCGATGGGACTAGCGGGTTCTCCTACGAGCAGTACTTC	CASSDGTSGFSYEQYF
15	.	TRBV12-3/TRBV12-4	many	TRBJ1-2	TGTGCCAGCAGTTTTGGGCCAAACACCCATCGAGGCTACACCTTC	CASSFGPNTHRGYTF
13	.	TRBV4-1	many	TRBJ1-1	TGCGCCAGCAGCCAGAGGGAGGAGACTGAAGCTTTCTTT	CASSQREETEAFF
13	.	TRBV12-3/TRBV12-4	many	TRBJ1-1	TGTGCCAGCAGTTTAAAGGGGAGGACTGAAGCTTTCTTT	CASSLKGRTEAFF
15	.	TRBV6-2/TRBV6-3	many	TRBJ1-1	TGTGCCAGCACTAATCGGGTGGGGTCGGACACTGAAGCTTTCTTT	CASTNRVGSDTEAFF
14	.	TRBV12-3/TRBV12-4	.	TRBJ2-5	TGTGCCAGCAGTCCTGGGACGGAGCAAGAGACCCAGTACTTC	CASSPGTEQETQYF
14	TRBD2	TRBV2	many	TRBJ2-7	TGTGCCAGCAGTGAGACTAGCGACTCCTACGAGCAGTACTTC	CASSETSDSYEQYF
13	.	TRBV19	many	TRBJ1-5	TGTGCCAGTAGTATGAAGGGTCAGGGGCCCCAGCATTTT	CASSMKGQGPQHF
14	TRBD1	TRBV6-5	many	TRBJ1-1	TGTGCCAGCTGTCACAGGGGGCAGTACACTGAAGCTTTCTTT	CASCHRGQYTEAFF
13	.	TRBV2	.	TRBJ2-2	TGTGCCAGCAGTCCACGCGAGGCCGGGGAGCTGTTTTTT	CASSPREAGELFF
15	TRBD2	TRBV2	.	TRBJ2-7	TGTGCCAGCAGCCTGACTAGCGGGAGGGCCTACGAGCAGTACTTC	CASSLTSGRAYEQYF
14	.	TRBV19	.	TRBJ2-5	TGTGCCAGTAGTAGACAGGGAGGGCAAGAGACCCAGTACTTC	CASSRQGGQETQYF
14	.	TRBV7-3	many	TRBJ1-2	TGTGCCAGCAGCCTGGGAACAGGGAAGACGGGCTACACCTTC	CASSLGTGKTGYTF
12	.	TRBV28	many	TRBJ1-2	TGTGCCAGCAGTTTATTGCACTATGGCTACACCTTC	CASSLLHYGYTF
15	.	TRBV14	many	TRBJ1-1	TGTGCCAGCAGCCCGCAAGGATTGCCGAACACTGAAGCTTTCTTT	CASSPQGLPNTEAFF
15	TRBD1	TRBV12-3/TRBV12-4	many	TRBJ2-4	TGTGCCAGCAGCACCACAGGGGCGGAGTGGGACATTCAGTACTTC	CASSTTGAEWDIQYF